A selection of T cell receptor beta chains follows, all from one sample in a study of blood T cell repertoires in COVID-19. Here immunoSEQ multiplex PCR was the method, and the copy in TCRdb shows in-frame clones only, minus some. Here the sample spans 60,000 or so clones, around 87% being singletons. Sequenced input: peripheral blood. The source is a man aged 55 to 70 with acute or convalescent COVID-19. Each CDR3 is given with its conserved first and last residue. The order of the fields is V gene, D gene, clone size, J gene, CDR3 DNA, CDR3 protein. The D gene is left open where the match is weak. Where a row states a size, it is once, few, many or the class of an expanded clone; other rows omit it.

v_call: TRBV27; d_call: .; clone_size: .; j_call: TRBJ1-5; cdr3_nt: TGTGCCAGCAGTTTAACAGGGCAGGCGAATCAGCCCCAGCATTTT; cdr3_aa: CASSLTGQANQPQHF
v_call: TRBV9; d_call: TRBD2; clone_size: .; j_call: TRBJ2-2; cdr3_nt: TGTGCCAGCAGGCAAGCGGGGAGCACCGGGGAGCTGTTTTTT; cdr3_aa: CASRQAGSTGELFF
v_call: TRBV19; d_call: TRBD1; clone_size: .; j_call: TRBJ1-5; cdr3_nt: TGTGCCAGTAGTATACTTTCGACAGGGACTAATCAGCCCCAGCATTTT; cdr3_aa: CASSILSTGTNQPQHF
v_call: TRBV6-2/TRBV6-3; d_call: .; clone_size: once; j_call: TRBJ1-1; cdr3_nt: .; cdr3_aa: CASSSSTGAHRTEAFF
v_call: TRBV18; d_call: .; clone_size: few; j_call: TRBJ1-5; cdr3_nt: TGTGCCAGCTCACCACCCGCGGCCCGGGGCAATCAGCCCCAGCATTTT; cdr3_aa: CASSPPAARGNQPQHF
v_call: TRBV30; d_call: .; clone_size: once; j_call: TRBJ1-3; cdr3_nt: TGTGCCTGGGGGACAAAAGGAAACACCATATATTTT; cdr3_aa: CAWGTKGNTIYF
v_call: TRBV12-5; d_call: .; clone_size: .; j_call: TRBJ1-6; cdr3_nt: TGTGCTAGTGGTTTGGTACCAGTGGGGCTCTCTAATTCACCCCTCCACTTT; cdr3_aa: CASGLVPVGLSNSPLHF
v_call: TRBV4-2; d_call: TRBD2; clone_size: .; j_call: TRBJ2-7; cdr3_nt: TGTGCCAGCAGCCAAGATCAAGGACTAGTGACGTACGAGCAGTACTTC; cdr3_aa: CASSQDQGLVTYEQYF
v_call: TRBV27; d_call: .; clone_size: .; j_call: TRBJ2-1; cdr3_nt: TGTGCCAGCAGTACCCGACAGGTTTACAATGAGCAGTTCTTC; cdr3_aa: CASSTRQVYNEQFF
v_call: TRBV12-3/TRBV12-4; d_call: .; clone_size: .; j_call: TRBJ2-7; cdr3_nt: TGTGCCAGCAGACAGAGCTACGAGCAGTACTTC; cdr3_aa: CASRQSYEQYF
v_call: TRBV9; d_call: .; clone_size: .; j_call: TRBJ1-1; cdr3_nt: TGTGCCAGCAGCCCAAGGGGTACAGGGAGAGATGAAGCTTTCTTT; cdr3_aa: CASSPRGTGRDEAFF
v_call: TRBV2; d_call: TRBD2; clone_size: .; j_call: TRBJ2-1; cdr3_nt: TGTGCCAGCAGAGGGGGACTAGCGGGGGCCTACAGCTCCTACAATGAGCAGTTCTTC; cdr3_aa: CASRGGLAGAYSSYNEQFF
v_call: TRBV7-2; d_call: .; clone_size: .; j_call: TRBJ2-1; cdr3_nt: TGTGCCAGCAGCTTATCGGGGGGCGGGGCACCTTACAATGAGCAGTTCTTC; cdr3_aa: CASSLSGGGAPYNEQFF
v_call: TRBV30; d_call: TRBD1; clone_size: .; j_call: TRBJ2-7; cdr3_nt: TGTGCCTGGAGGGGACAGGGGATAAGATACGAGCAGTACTTC; cdr3_aa: CAWRGQGIRYEQYF
v_call: TRBV29-1; d_call: .; clone_size: few; j_call: TRBJ1-1; cdr3_nt: TGCAGCGTAGCAAACCCGAGCAAAGCTTTCTTT; cdr3_aa: CSVANPSKAFF
v_call: TRBV7-2; d_call: TRBD2; clone_size: .; j_call: TRBJ2-1; cdr3_nt: TGTGCCAGCAGCGTCCGACTAGCGGGGGGGCTCGGGGAGCAGTTCTTC; cdr3_aa: CASSVRLAGGLGEQFF
v_call: TRBV28; d_call: TRBD1; clone_size: .; j_call: TRBJ1-1; cdr3_nt: TGTGCCAGCGCGACCCCAGGACAGGGCAACACTGAAGCTTTCTTT; cdr3_aa: CASATPGQGNTEAFF
v_call: TRBV7-9; d_call: TRBD2; clone_size: .; j_call: TRBJ2-3; cdr3_nt: TGTGCCAGCAGGCCCGGGACTATACCTAGCACAGATACGCAGTATTTT; cdr3_aa: CASRPGTIPSTDTQYF
v_call: TRBV19; d_call: TRBD1; clone_size: .; j_call: TRBJ1-1; cdr3_nt: TGTGCCAGTAGTTTGGGACAGGGGAACACTGAAGCTTTCTTT; cdr3_aa: CASSLGQGNTEAFF
v_call: TRBV2; d_call: .; clone_size: .; j_call: TRBJ1-5; cdr3_nt: TGTGCCAGCAGTGGAGGTTTCGATGGTGGCAATCAGCCCCAGCATTTT; cdr3_aa: CASSGGFDGGNQPQHF
v_call: TRBV6-6; d_call: .; clone_size: .; j_call: TRBJ2-1; cdr3_nt: TGTGCCAGCAGTCACCCGCCCGGGACTTCAAAGGACAATGAGCAGTTCTTC; cdr3_aa: CASSHPPGTSKDNEQFF
v_call: TRBV3-1/TRBV3-2; d_call: .; clone_size: .; j_call: TRBJ1-5; cdr3_nt: TGTGCCAGCAGCCAAGTTCTGGCGGATCAGCCCCAGCATTTT; cdr3_aa: CASSQVLADQPQHF
v_call: TRBV4-1; d_call: .; clone_size: .; j_call: TRBJ1-6; cdr3_nt: TGCGCCAGCAGCCTGGAAAGAAGAACAGGTTCACCCCTCCACTTT; cdr3_aa: CASSLERRTGSPLHF
v_call: TRBV11-2; d_call: TRBD1; clone_size: .; j_call: TRBJ1-1; cdr3_nt: TGTGCCAGCAGCAGATCCGCGACAGGGGGCCTTAACACTGAAGCTTTCTTT; cdr3_aa: CASSRSATGGLNTEAFF
v_call: TRBV18; d_call: TRBD1; clone_size: large; j_call: TRBJ2-4; cdr3_nt: TGTGCCAGCTCACCTTATGAGGGACAGTCGGTCAAAAACATTCAGTACTTC; cdr3_aa: CASSPYEGQSVKNIQYF
v_call: TRBV6-1; d_call: TRBD2; clone_size: .; j_call: TRBJ2-1; cdr3_nt: TGTGCCAGCAGTGAAGTTTATACTAGCGGGGGGTACAATGAGCAGTTCTTC; cdr3_aa: CASSEVYTSGGYNEQFF
v_call: TRBV29-1; d_call: .; clone_size: few; j_call: TRBJ1-1; cdr3_nt: TGCAGCGGAGGGAGTCGGTCTGAAGCTTTCTTT; cdr3_aa: CSGGSRSEAFF
v_call: TRBV9; d_call: TRBD1; clone_size: .; j_call: TRBJ2-3; cdr3_nt: TGTGCCAGCAGCGTAGTAGGTGGGACAGGGGGCGAAGATACGCAGTATTTT; cdr3_aa: CASSVVGGTGGEDTQYF
v_call: TRBV5-4; d_call: TRBD1; clone_size: .; j_call: TRBJ1-3; cdr3_nt: TGTGCCAGCAGCTTGGAGGGGGCCCAGGGGGCGGACACCATATATTTT; cdr3_aa: CASSLEGAQGADTIYF
v_call: TRBV7-2; d_call: .; clone_size: .; j_call: TRBJ1-2; cdr3_nt: TGTGCCAGCAGCTTAGCGGAGGGGGGCTACACCTTC; cdr3_aa: CASSLAEGGYTF